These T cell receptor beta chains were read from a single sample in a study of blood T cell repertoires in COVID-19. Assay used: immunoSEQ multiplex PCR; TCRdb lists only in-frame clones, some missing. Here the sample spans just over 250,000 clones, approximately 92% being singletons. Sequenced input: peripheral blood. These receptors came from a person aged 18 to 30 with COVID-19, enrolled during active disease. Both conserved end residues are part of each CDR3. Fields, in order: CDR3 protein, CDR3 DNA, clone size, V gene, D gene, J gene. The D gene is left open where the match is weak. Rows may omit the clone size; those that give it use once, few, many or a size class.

CDR3: CASSQEGNWGLGQETQYF; DNA: TGCGCCAGCAGCCAAGAAGGTAACTGGGGACTAGGCCAAGAGACCCAGTACTTC; size: NA; V: TRBV4-1; D: TRBD2; J: TRBJ2-5
CDR3: CASRLGLDYEQYF; DNA: TGTGCCAGCAGGTTAGGACTGGACTACGAGCAGTACTTC; size: NA; V: TRBV2; D: NA; J: TRBJ2-7
CDR3: CATSRVGGFQETQYF; DNA: TGTGCCACCAGCAGAGTAGGGGGATTCCAAGAGACCCAGTACTTC; size: NA; V: TRBV15; D: NA; J: TRBJ2-5
CDR3: CATGSSGNTGELFF; DNA: TGTGCCACCGGATCAAGCGGGAACACCGGGGAGCTGTTTTTT; size: NA; V: TRBV7-3; D: NA; J: TRBJ2-2
CDR3: CASSPTTGGVGGELFF; DNA: TGTGCCAGCAGCCCTACAACAGGGGGCGTGGGCGGGGAGCTGTTTTTT; size: NA; V: TRBV9; D: TRBD1; J: TRBJ2-2
CDR3: CASSYASQYGYTF; DNA: TGTGCCAGCAGTTACGCAAGCCAATATGGCTACACCTTC; size: few; V: TRBV6-2/TRBV6-3; D: NA; J: TRBJ1-2
CDR3: CASGAGMNTEAFF; DNA: TGCGCCAGCGGCGCGGGGATGAACACTGAAGCTTTCTTT; size: few; V: TRBV5-1; D: NA; J: TRBJ1-1
CDR3: CSVVGTPEYGYTF; DNA: TGCAGCGTTGTGGGCACCCCTGAGTATGGCTACACCTTC; size: NA; V: TRBV29-1; D: NA; J: TRBJ1-2
CDR3: CASSWGTVLLQNTEAFF; DNA: TGTGCCAGCAGCTGGGGGACTGTACTGCTTCAGAACACTGAAGCTTTCTTT; size: NA; V: TRBV5-6; D: NA; J: TRBJ1-1
CDR3: CASSQDLGRGTDTQYF; DNA: TGTGCCAGCAGCCAAGATCTGGGGCGCGGCACAGATACGCAGTATTTT; size: NA; V: TRBV3-1/TRBV3-2; D: NA; J: TRBJ2-3
CDR3: CASSLAGVSYEQYF; DNA: TGCGCCAGCAGCTTAGCTGGAGTGAGCTACGAGCAGTACTTC; size: NA; V: TRBV5-1; D: NA; J: TRBJ2-7
CDR3: CAWSVPGEIYEQYF; DNA: TGTGCCTGGAGTGTACCTGGGGAGATCTACGAGCAGTACTTC; size: NA; V: TRBV30; D: NA; J: TRBJ2-7
CDR3: CASSLMGLAGVGTGELFF; DNA: TGTGCCAGCAGCTTAATGGGACTAGCGGGAGTAGGTACCGGGGAGCTGTTTTTT; size: NA; V: TRBV7-2; D: TRBD2; J: TRBJ2-2
CDR3: CASSQDAAGALTDTQYF; DNA: TGTGCCAGCAGCCAAGATGCAGCGGGAGCACTCACAGATACGCAGTATTTT; size: NA; V: TRBV4-2; D: TRBD2; J: TRBJ2-3
CDR3: CASSSMRVGLNTEAFF; DNA: TGTGCCAGCAGTTCAATGAGGGTGGGGTTGAACACTGAAGCTTTCTTT; size: NA; V: TRBV7-9; D: NA; J: TRBJ1-1
CDR3: CASSQFRGDTQYF; DNA: TGTGCCAGCAGCCAGTTCCGAGGGGATACGCAGTATTTT; size: NA; V: TRBV3-1/TRBV3-2; D: NA; J: TRBJ2-3
CDR3: CASLNLAGSTDTQYF; DNA: TGTGCCAGCCTTAATCTAGCGGGGAGCACAGATACGCAGTATTTT; size: NA; V: TRBV5-6; D: TRBD2; J: TRBJ2-3
CDR3: CASSGGFGAGSSYEQYF; DNA: TGTGCCAGTAGTGGGGGATTCGGTGCCGGGAGTTCCTACGAGCAGTACTTC; size: once; V: TRBV19; D: NA; J: TRBJ2-7
CDR3: CASSRLAAYNEQFF; DNA: TGTGCCAGCAGCAGACTAGCGGCCTACAATGAGCAGTTCTTC; size: NA; V: TRBV27; D: TRBD2; J: TRBJ2-1
CDR3: CASSSPASYSYEQYF; DNA: TGTGCCAGCAGCTCACCCGCCTCCTACAGTTACGAGCAGTACTTC; size: NA; V: TRBV11-2; D: NA; J: TRBJ2-7
CDR3: CASSYSRGRRTGELFF; DNA: TGTGCCAGCAGTTACTCCAGGGGGCGCAGGACCGGGGAGCTGTTTTTT; size: NA; V: TRBV6-6; D: TRBD1; J: TRBJ2-2
CDR3: CASSKADRGSGYTF; DNA: TGTGCCAGCAGCAAAGCCGACAGGGGCTCTGGCTACACCTTC; size: once; V: TRBV21-1; D: NA; J: TRBJ1-2
CDR3: CASSPRDSGEKLFF; DNA: TGTGCCAGCAGTCCTCGGGACAGTGGTGAAAAACTGTTTTTT; size: NA; V: TRBV27; D: TRBD1; J: TRBJ1-4
CDR3: CASSVDSPGRTDTQYF; DNA: TGTGCCAGCAGCGTAGACTCTCCCGGGAGGACAGATACGCAGTATTTT; size: NA; V: TRBV9; D: TRBD2; J: TRBJ2-3
CDR3: CASSLRRGTSGLFF; DNA: TGCGCCAGCAGCCTTAGGCGAGGGACATCTGGACTGTTTTTT; size: once; V: TRBV4-1; D: NA; J: TRBJ1-4
CDR3: CASSGSTGNYGYTF; DNA: TGTGCCAGCAGCGGATCGACAGGGAACTATGGCTACACCTTC; size: NA; V: TRBV7-2; D: TRBD1; J: TRBJ1-2
CDR3: CASSVDPSGQPQHF; DNA: TGTGCCAGCAGCGTAGACCCCTCGGGACAGCCCCAGCATTTT; size: NA; V: TRBV9; D: NA; J: TRBJ1-5
CDR3: CASSLAGGVNTEAFF; DNA: TGCGCCAGCAGCTTGGCAGGGGGCGTGAACACTGAAGCTTTCTTT; size: NA; V: TRBV5-1; D: TRBD1; J: TRBJ1-1
CDR3: CSVVYRTGGVGNTGELFF; DNA: TGCAGCGTTGTCTACCGGACAGGGGGCGTGGGAAACACCGGGGAGCTGTTTTTT; size: once; V: TRBV29-1; D: TRBD1; J: TRBJ2-2
CDR3: CASTLAGSTYNEQFF; DNA: TGTGCCAGCACACTAGCGGGGTCGACTTACAATGAGCAGTTCTTC; size: NA; V: TRBV27; D: TRBD2; J: TRBJ2-1
CDR3: CASSQVASGGTPYEQYF; DNA: TGCGCCAGCAGCCAAGTAGCGAGCGGGGGAACCCCTTACGAGCAGTACTTC; size: NA; V: TRBV4-1; D: TRBD2; J: TRBJ2-7
CDR3: CASSSSAADTQYF; DNA: TGTGCCAGTAGTTCCTCCGCGGCGGATACGCAGTATTTT; size: NA; V: TRBV19; D: NA; J: TRBJ2-3
CDR3: CAWGPGGAGQPQHF; DNA: TGTGCCTGGGGGCCGGGGGGGGCCGGTCAGCCCCAGCATTTT; size: NA; V: TRBV30; D: NA; J: TRBJ1-5
CDR3: CASSFGGTGYYEQYF; DNA: TGCGCCAGCAGCTTTGGGGGGACAGGGTACTACGAGCAGTACTTC; size: NA; V: TRBV5-1; D: TRBD1; J: TRBJ2-7
CDR3: CATPGFIGANF; DNA: TGTGCCACCCCGGGTTTTATAGGTGCCAACTTC; size: NA; V: TRBV21-1; D: NA; J: TRBJ2-5
CDR3: CSVAGAANTDTQYF; DNA: TGCAGCGTTGCAGGAGCGGCAAACACAGATACGCAGTATTTT; size: NA; V: TRBV29-1; D: NA; J: TRBJ2-3
CDR3: CKTGHGYTF; DNA: TGCAAAACAGGCCATGGCTACACCTTC; size: NA; V: TRBV20-1; D: NA; J: TRBJ1-2
CDR3: CASSSYTGYTF; DNA: TGTGCCAGCAGCTCATACACTGGCTACACCTTC; size: NA; V: TRBV7-9; D: NA; J: TRBJ1-2
CDR3: CASTSKRNQPQHF; DNA: TGTGCCAGCACCTCGAAGCGGAATCAGCCCCAGCATTTT; size: NA; V: TRBV28; D: NA; J: TRBJ1-5
CDR3: CASSPGRTPYNEQFF; DNA: TGTGCCAGCTCACCAGGTCGGACACCCTACAATGAGCAGTTCTTC; size: NA; V: TRBV18; D: NA; J: TRBJ2-1
CDR3: CASSLKFSDRARDTQYF; DNA: TGTGCCAGCAGCTTAAAATTTTCGGACAGGGCTCGCGATACGCAGTATTTT; size: NA; V: TRBV7-9; D: TRBD1; J: TRBJ2-3
CDR3: CASSAIQGISGELFF; DNA: TGTGCCAGCAGCGCGATACAGGGTATCTCCGGGGAGCTGTTTTTT; size: NA; V: TRBV7-8; D: NA; J: TRBJ2-2
CDR3: CASSPGGGANEQYF; DNA: TGTGCCAGCAGCCCAGGCGGGGGTGCCAACGAGCAGTACTTC; size: NA; V: TRBV9; D: TRBD2; J: TRBJ2-7
CDR3: CASSLGLAGTDTQYF; DNA: TGTGCCAGCAGCTTGGGACTAGCGGGCACAGATACGCAGTATTTT; size: NA; V: TRBV5-4; D: TRBD2; J: TRBJ2-3